The rows below give T cell receptor beta chains drawn from one sample of a study of T-cell reconstitution after alpha-beta-depleted transplantation in children. MiXCR, run by TCRdb on the PCR reads, gives a single entry per CDR3 protein. The sample gives approximately 390,000 distinct CDR3 sequences, approximately 11% of which show up once; approximately 5% is in the top ten. This material consisted of PBMCs from the stem cell graft donor, taken from the stem cell graft. The receptor source for this set is a human donor who donated a stem cell graft to a child with acute myeloid leukemia. Each CDR3 is given with its conserved first and last residue. A D gene is named only where the DNA matches it firmly. Only some rows state a clone size, as once, few, many or a class for expanded clones.

J | D | size | V | CDR3 | DNA
TRBJ1-1 | NA | NA | TRBV30 | CAWSVAGGTEAFF | TGTGCCTGGAGTGTAGCCGGAGGAACTGAAGCTTTCTTT
TRBJ2-5 | TRBD1 | few | TRBV19 | CASSNERTGTETQYF | TGTGCCAGTAGTAACGAGAGGACAGGGACAGAGACCCAGTACTTC
TRBJ2-1 | NA | many | TRBV12-3/TRBV12-4 | CASSTDVRNEQFF | TGTGCCAGCAGTACGGACGTCCGCAATGAGCAGTTCTTC
TRBJ2-5 | NA | few | TRBV20-1 | CSASGSGPRTQYF | TGCAGTGCTAGCGGGAGTGGCCCCCGAACCCAGTACTTC
TRBJ2-1 | NA | NA | TRBV30 | CAWSIRDEQFF | TGTGCCTGGAGCATAAGGGATGAGCAGTTCTTC
TRBJ2-3 | NA | few | TRBV20-1 | CSTRSTDTQYF | TGCAGTACTAGATCTACAGATACGCAGTATTTT
TRBJ2-2 | TRBD2 | NA | TRBV24-1 | CATSPGGGTGELFF | TGTGCCACCAGTCCGGGAGGAGGCACCGGGGAGCTGTTTTTT
TRBJ1-4 | NA | NA | TRBV20-1 | CSASRGGFNEKLFF | TGCAGTGCTAGTAGGGGGGGATTTAATGAAAAACTGTTTTTT
TRBJ2-3 | TRBD2 | few | TRBV20-1 | CSANPDSGILDTQYF | TGCAGTGCTAACCCGGATAGCGGGATTCTTGATACGCAGTATTTT
TRBJ2-7 | NA | few | TRBV6-2/TRBV6-3 | CASSYSRGVSSYEQYF | TGTGCCAGCAGTTACTCGAGGGGCGTGAGCTCCTACGAGCAGTACTTC
TRBJ1-1 | NA | many | TRBV27 | CASSVGFYTEAFF | TGTGCCAGCAGTGTAGGATTTTACACTGAAGCTTTCTTT
TRBJ2-7 | NA | NA | TRBV20-1 | CSARDGTQQYF | TGCAGTGCTAGAGATGGGACACAGCAGTACTTC
TRBJ1-5 | TRBD1 | few | TRBV10-3 | CAISPGQGVKGNQPQHF | TGTGCCATCAGCCCGGGACAGGGTGTTAAGGGCAATCAGCCCCAGCATTTT
TRBJ2-7 | NA | NA | TRBV5-4 | CASSSSTYEQYF | TGTGCCAGCAGCTCGTCCACCTACGAGCAGTACTTC
TRBJ1-1 | NA | NA | TRBV2 | CASREGSNTEAFF | TGTGCCAGCAGGGAGGGATCGAACACTGAAGCTTTCTTT
TRBJ2-1 | NA | few | TRBV12-3/TRBV12-4 | CASSSPLVRGPNEQFF | TGTGCCAGCAGTTCCCCCCTGGTCCGGGGACCGAATGAGCAGTTCTTC
TRBJ1-2 | NA | NA | TRBV29-1 | CSARTEYGYTF | TGCAGCGCCCGGACTGAGTATGGCTACACCTTC
TRBJ2-5 | TRBD1 | NA | TRBV5-1 | CASSVGQGLIGGETQYF | TGCGCCAGCAGCGTGGGACAGGGCCTCATCGGGGGAGAGACCCAGTACTTC
TRBJ2-5 | NA | many | TRBV10-3 | CAISDRETQYF | TGTGCCATCAGCGACCGTGAGACCCAGTACTTC
TRBJ2-5 | NA | many | TRBV27 | CASSLGTSRQETQYF | TGTGCCAGCAGTTTAGGAACTAGCAGACAAGAGACCCAGTACTTC
TRBJ2-3 | NA | few | TRBV12-3/TRBV12-4 | CASSLTFLDTQYF | TGTGCCAGCAGCCTAACATTTCTGGATACGCAGTATTTT
TRBJ1-2 | NA | NA | TRBV6-5 | CASSYSNIQFYGYTF | TGTGCCAGCAGTTACTCGAATATCCAGTTCTATGGCTACACCTTC
TRBJ2-1 | TRBD1 | few | TRBV18 | CASSPRDRTYNEQFF | TGTGCCAGCTCACCGAGGGACAGGACCTACAATGAGCAGTTCTTC
TRBJ2-1 | NA | few | TRBV7-2 | CASSPGLGQNNEQFF | TGTGCCAGCAGCCCAGGACTAGGACAGAACAATGAGCAGTTCTTC
TRBJ1-5 | NA | few | TRBV7-9 | CASSSAAGGNQPQHF | TGTGCCAGCAGCTCGGCGGCCGGGGGTAATCAGCCCCAGCATTTT
TRBJ2-7 | NA | few | TRBV3-1 | CASSLVGMEQYF | TGTGCCAGCAGCCTAGTGGGTATGGAGCAGTACTTC
TRBJ1-5 | NA | many | TRBV5-8 | CASSLGTRNQPQHF | TGTGCCAGCAGCTTGGGGACACGCAATCAGCCCCAGCATTTT
TRBJ2-7 | NA | few | TRBV20-1 | CSARPTPAPGYEQYF | TGCAGTGCTAGACCCACCCCAGCGCCGGGTTACGAGCAGTACTTC
TRBJ2-5 | TRBD1 | few | TRBV7-8 | CASSVDRVRETQYF | TGTGCCAGCAGCGTTGACAGGGTCCGGGAGACCCAGTACTTC
TRBJ2-1 | NA | NA | TRBV11-2 | CASSLDSRYNEQFF | TGTGCCAGCAGCTTAGATAGTAGATACAATGAGCAGTTCTTC
TRBJ1-5 | TRBD1 | few | TRBV25-1 | CASSAAGGGEGSNQPQHF | TGTGCCAGCAGTGCGGCCGGAGGGGGCGAAGGTAGCAATCAGCCCCAGCATTTT
TRBJ2-2 | TRBD1 | NA | TRBV2 | CASRGQGGYTGELFF | TGTGCCAGCCGGGGACAGGGGGGGTACACCGGGGAGCTGTTTTTT
TRBJ2-3 | TRBD2 | few | TRBV20-1 | CSARPSGRMVPDTQYF | TGCAGTGCTAGACCTAGCGGGAGGATGGTCCCAGATACGCAGTATTTT
TRBJ1-4 | NA | few | TRBV20-1 | CSARDRGGARVEKLFF | TGCAGTGCTAGAGATCGGGGCGGCGCTAGGGTGGAAAAACTGTTTTTT
TRBJ2-1 | NA | few | TRBV29-1 | CSADDNEQFF | TGCAGCGCCGACGACAATGAGCAGTTCTTC
TRBJ2-7 | TRBD2 | many | TRBV5-1 | CASSLASGRTNEQYF | TGCGCCAGCAGCTTGGCTAGCGGGAGAACCAACGAGCAGTACTTC
TRBJ2-6 | TRBD1 | NA | TRBV5-6 | CASSPGGSGANVLAF | TGTGCCAGCAGCCCAGGGGGCTCTGGGGCCAACGTCCTGGCTTTC
TRBJ1-1 | NA | few | TRBV5-1 | CASRPALNTEAFF | TGCGCCAGCAGGCCCGCATTGAACACTGAAGCTTTCTTT
TRBJ2-3 | TRBD1 | NA | TRBV5-1 | CASGGTGEDTQYF | TGCGCCAGTGGTGGGACAGGTGAAGATACGCAGTATTTT
TRBJ1-2 | NA | NA | TRBV6-1 | CASRDGLPWGGYTF | TGTGCCAGCAGAGACGGGCTTCCCTGGGGTGGCTACACCTTC
TRBJ2-1 | NA | few | TRBV5-1 | CASSPTDVGFGEQFF | TGCGCCAGCAGCCCCACAGACGTGGGTTTCGGTGAGCAGTTCTTC
TRBJ1-5 | TRBD1 | many | TRBV2 | CASSEARTGSNQPQHF | TGTGCCAGCAGTGAAGCTAGGACAGGGAGCAATCAGCCCCAGCATTTT
TRBJ1-5 | NA | few | TRBV6-1 | CASSVVGGRNQPQHF | TGTGCCAGCAGTGTTGTGGGGGGCCGCAATCAGCCCCAGCATTTT
TRBJ2-2 | TRBD1 | few | TRBV3-1 | CASSQRTGTNTGELFF | TGTGCCAGCAGCCAAAGGACAGGGACAAACACCGGGGAGCTGTTTTTT
TRBJ2-2 | NA | few | TRBV20-1 | CSARDKPNTGELFF | TGCAGTGCTAGGGACAAACCGAACACCGGGGAGCTGTTTTTT
TRBJ2-7 | NA | few | TRBV20-1 | CSASVSGIDEQYF | TGCAGTGCTAGTGTTTCGGGGATCGACGAGCAGTACTTC